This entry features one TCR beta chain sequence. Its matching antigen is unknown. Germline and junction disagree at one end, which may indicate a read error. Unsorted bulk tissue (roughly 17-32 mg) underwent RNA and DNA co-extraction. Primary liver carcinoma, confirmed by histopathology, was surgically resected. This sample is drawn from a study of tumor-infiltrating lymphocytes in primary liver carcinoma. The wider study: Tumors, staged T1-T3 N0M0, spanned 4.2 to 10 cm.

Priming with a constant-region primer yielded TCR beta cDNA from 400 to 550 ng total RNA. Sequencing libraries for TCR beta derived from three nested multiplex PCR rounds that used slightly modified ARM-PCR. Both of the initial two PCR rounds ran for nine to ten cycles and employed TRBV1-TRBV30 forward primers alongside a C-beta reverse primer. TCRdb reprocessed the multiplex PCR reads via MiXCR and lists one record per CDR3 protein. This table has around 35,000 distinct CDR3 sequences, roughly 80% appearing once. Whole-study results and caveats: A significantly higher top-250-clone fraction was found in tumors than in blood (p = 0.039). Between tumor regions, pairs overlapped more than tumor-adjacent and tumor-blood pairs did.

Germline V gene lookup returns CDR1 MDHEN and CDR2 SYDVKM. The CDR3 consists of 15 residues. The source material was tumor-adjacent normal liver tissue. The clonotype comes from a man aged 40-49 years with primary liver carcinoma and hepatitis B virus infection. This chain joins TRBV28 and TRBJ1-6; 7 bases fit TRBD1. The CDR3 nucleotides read TGTGCCAGGAGATTGGGGGGGACAGTCAATTCATCCCTCCACTTT. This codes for CARRLGGTVNSSLHF.